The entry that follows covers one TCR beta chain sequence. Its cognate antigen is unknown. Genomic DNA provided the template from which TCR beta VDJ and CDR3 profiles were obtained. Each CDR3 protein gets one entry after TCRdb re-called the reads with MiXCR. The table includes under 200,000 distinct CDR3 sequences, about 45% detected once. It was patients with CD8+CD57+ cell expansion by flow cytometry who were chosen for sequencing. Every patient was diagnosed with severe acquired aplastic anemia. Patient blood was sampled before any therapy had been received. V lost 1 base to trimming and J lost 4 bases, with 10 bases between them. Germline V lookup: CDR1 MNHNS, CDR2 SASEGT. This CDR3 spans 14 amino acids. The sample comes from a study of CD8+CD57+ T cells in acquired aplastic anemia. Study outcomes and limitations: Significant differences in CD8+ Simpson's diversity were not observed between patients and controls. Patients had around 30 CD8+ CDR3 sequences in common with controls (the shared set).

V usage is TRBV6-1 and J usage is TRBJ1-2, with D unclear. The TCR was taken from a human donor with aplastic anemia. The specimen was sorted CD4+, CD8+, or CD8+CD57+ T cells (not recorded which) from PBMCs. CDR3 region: CASSEGPDTYGYTF. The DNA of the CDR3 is TGTGCCAGCAGTGAAGGACCAGACACCTATGGCTACACCTTC.